This T cell receptor (beta chain) was sequenced in a study of cytomegalovirus exposure and HLA in healthy donors. Using immunoSEQ multiplex PCR, the repertoire was profiled, and TCRdb retains in-frame clones only, with some absent. This sample has roughly 140,000 clones, with about 88% found just once. The CDR3 contains 16 residues. With 8 bases clipped from V and 2 bases from J, the junction kept 12 bases outside the gene matches. Germline V gene sequence: CDR1 LNHDA, CDR2 SQIVND (reference sequence). The sample was PBMCs. This receptor was taken from a young man in good health and CMV-seropositive. The chain is built from TRBV19 and TRBJ2-1, with TRBD1 matching over 7 bases. For the CDR3, the DNA is TGTGCCAGTCACCCCCTCAGAACAGGGGCCTACAATGAGCAGTTCTTC. The encoded protein is CASHPLRTGAYNEQFF.